Listed below are T cell receptor beta chains from one sample, sequenced in a study of radiation and T cells in renal cell carcinoma. The method was immunoSEQ multiplex PCR; TCRdb's version includes in-frame clones alone and lacks a portion of them. The sample lists about 150,000 clones, approximately 90% occurring once. This sample comprised blood, obtained from a patient whose treatment included radiotherapy and nephrectomy. These receptors were collected from a woman in her fifties or sixties with renal cell carcinoma. The CDR3 runs from the conserved cysteine through the conserved F or W. D genes are given only for firm matches. Rows give clone size only sometimes, using once, few, many, or a class for an expanded clone.

D gene	V gene	clone size	J gene	CDR3 DNA	CDR3 protein
NA	TRBV11-3	few	TRBJ2-3	TGTGCCAGCAGCTTAGGGACTAATACGCAGTATTTT	CASSLGTNTQYF
TRBD1	TRBV19	NA	TRBJ2-3	TGTGCCAGTAGTAGCCGGGACAGGGGCGGCACAGATACGCAGTATTTT	CASSSRDRGGTDTQYF
NA	TRBV2	few	TRBJ2-6	TGTGCCAGCAGTGGGCGTCTACCTAGCTACTCCCTGAGCTCTGGGGCCAACGTCCTGACTTTC	CASSGRLPSYSLSSGANVLTF
NA	TRBV7-2	NA	TRBJ2-3	TGTGCCAGCAGCTTAGCTCCGAGCACAGATACGCAGTATTTT	CASSLAPSTDTQYF
TRBD1	TRBV7-2	few	TRBJ1-5	TGTGCCAGCAGCATTGGGACAGAGAGCAATCAGCCCCAGCATTTT	CASSIGTESNQPQHF
TRBD2	TRBV7-9	NA	TRBJ2-5	TGTGCCAGCGCCATGACTAGCGGAGAAGAGACCCAGTACTTC	CASAMTSGEETQYF
NA	TRBV9	NA	TRBJ2-3	TGTGCCAGCAGCGTAGGGGAGCGCAGCACAGATACGCAGTATTTT	CASSVGERSTDTQYF
NA	TRBV19	NA	TRBJ2-5	TGTGCCAGTAGTATCCGTTTTCAGGATTCAGAGACCCAGTACTTC	CASSIRFQDSETQYF
NA	TRBV7-2	NA	TRBJ1-2	TGTGCCAGCAGCTTAGCCAGGGACCAGGGCTACACCTTC	CASSLARDQGYTF
TRBD1	TRBV29-1	NA	TRBJ2-5	TGCAGCGTGGGGCTTACAGGGGTCCAGGAGACCCAGTACTTC	CSVGLTGVQETQYF
TRBD1	TRBV4-2	NA	TRBJ1-2	TGTGCCAGCAGCCAAGAACAGGGGTCTAACTATGGCTACACCTTC	CASSQEQGSNYGYTF
NA	TRBV18	NA	TRBJ2-7	TGTGCCAGCTCACCCAGATTATCCTACGAGCAGTACTTC	CASSPRLSYEQYF
TRBD1	TRBV19	NA	TRBJ1-2	TGTGCCAGTAGTATAGGGACAGGGAATGGCTACACCTTC	CASSIGTGNGYTF
TRBD1	TRBV5-1	NA	TRBJ1-2	TGCGCCAGCAGCTTGTTGACAGGGGGGTACACCTTC	CASSLLTGGYTF
TRBD2	TRBV19	NA	TRBJ2-3	TGTGCCTCCCCCCTAGGAGCGGGCGGGGGGGATACGCAGTATTTT	CASPLGAGGGDTQYF
TRBD1	TRBV7-9	NA	TRBJ1-1	TGTGCCAGCAGCGGCCTGGACAGGGGGCTGGTGCCTGAAGCTTTCTTT	CASSGLDRGLVPEAFF
NA	TRBV19	NA	TRBJ1-4	TGTGCCACCAAGACAGAGGCAAATGAAAAACTGTTTTTT	CATKTEANEKLFF
NA	TRBV7-7	NA	TRBJ1-5	TGTGCTAGCAGCCCACGACAGGCCGGGGTATATGACAATCAGCCCCAGCATTTT	CASSPRQAGVYDNQPQHF
NA	TRBV6-6	NA	TRBJ2-5	TGTGCCAGCAGTAACCTGGATCAAGAGACCCAGTACTTC	CASSNLDQETQYF
TRBD1	TRBV27	NA	TRBJ1-2	TGTGCCAGCAGGCCCACCGGGACAGACTGGGCCTATGGCTATGGCTACACCTTC	CASRPTGTDWAYGYGYTF
NA	TRBV30	few	TRBJ1-1	TGTGCCTACCATAGAGGGGTGATGAACACTGAAGCTTTCTTT	CAYHRGVMNTEAFF
NA	TRBV19	once	TRBJ1-4	TGTGCCAGTAGTATAGGGGGTAATGAAAAACTGTTTTTT	CASSIGGNEKLFF
TRBD1	TRBV6-1	NA	TRBJ1-2	TGTGCCAGCAGTGAAGTGCCAGGGGGGGCCATCTATGGCTACACCTTC	CASSEVPGGAIYGYTF
NA	TRBV7-9	NA	TRBJ2-3	TGTGCCAGCAGCCCCAGGAAGGGGGGAGGCACAGATACGCAGTATTTT	CASSPRKGGGTDTQYF
NA	TRBV7-9	NA	TRBJ1-1	TGTGCCAGCAGCCTGGACACATTGAACACTGAAGCTTTCTTT	CASSLDTLNTEAFF
NA	TRBV20-1	NA	TRBJ2-7	TGCAGTGCAGGTAGGGTGGGCGAGCAGTACTTC	CSAGRVGEQYF
NA	TRBV9	NA	TRBJ1-2	TGTGCCAGCAGCCAAGATGGAACCAGCGGCGGCTATGGCTACACCTTC	CASSQDGTSGGYGYTF
NA	TRBV6-6	NA	TRBJ2-2	TGTGCCAGCAGACGACCTCCCGGGGAGCTGTTTTTT	CASRRPPGELFF
NA	TRBV4-1	few	TRBJ1-1	TGCGCCAGCAGCCAAGAATGGGGGGGTTTAATGGAAGCTTTCTTT	CASSQEWGGLMEAFF
NA	TRBV7-9	once	TRBJ2-7	TGTGCCAGCAGTAACAGGGTCCACGAGCAGTACTTC	CASSNRVHEQYF
TRBD1	TRBV19	NA	TRBJ2-4	TGTGCCAGTACAGACAGGGGTGACAAAAACATTCAGTACTTC	CASTDRGDKNIQYF
NA	TRBV30	NA	TRBJ2-5	TGTGCCTCAGGGCTAGGAGAGACCCAGTACTTC	CASGLGETQYF
NA	TRBV25-1	NA	TRBJ1-6	TGTGCCAGCGGGGGGTCCCCCATTGCTAATTCACCCCTCCACTTT	CASGGSPIANSPLHF
TRBD1	TRBV7-3	NA	TRBJ2-7	TGTGCCAGCAGTCCAACCGGGACAGGGTACTACGAGCAGTACTTC	CASSPTGTGYYEQYF
NA	TRBV7-3	NA	TRBJ2-1	TGTGCCAGCAGCTTCCTAGGTTCTGACGATGAGCAGTTCTTC	CASSFLGSDDEQFF
NA	TRBV9	once	TRBJ2-1	TGTGCCAGCAGCGAGACGACTGGACGCTCCTACAATGAGCAGTTCTTC	CASSETTGRSYNEQFF
TRBD2	TRBV2	NA	TRBJ2-2	TGTGCCAGCAGTGTGCAAAGCGGGGGGGCCGGGGAGCTGTTTTTT	CASSVQSGGAGELFF
TRBD2	TRBV7-9	NA	TRBJ2-5	TGTGCCAGCAGCGCGGGACTAGCGGGGGGGCCGAGTGAAGAGACCCAGTACTTC	CASSAGLAGGPSEETQYF
NA	TRBV27	NA	TRBJ2-3	TGTGCCAGCAGTTTATCGAGGACAGATACGCAGTATTTT	CASSLSRTDTQYF
TRBD1	TRBV7-9	NA	TRBJ1-5	TGTGCCAGCAGCCAGGGGGGGCAGGGCGATCAGCCCCAGCATTTT	CASSQGGQGDQPQHF
NA	TRBV5-4	NA	TRBJ2-3	TGTGCCAGCAGCTTGGTTGGGGATACGCAGTATTTT	CASSLVGDTQYF
TRBD1	TRBV6-1	NA	TRBJ1-1	TGTGCCAGCAGAGAAACAGGGGACACTGAAGCTTTCTTT	CASRETGDTEAFF
NA	TRBV5-1	NA	TRBJ2-7	TGCGCCAGCAGCTTGGGCCCGACTTGGGAGCAGTACTTC	CASSLGPTWEQYF
NA	TRBV7-2	once	TRBJ1-2	TGTGCCAGCAGCCCCCGGGGTACTTTCCTAGCTAACTATGGCTACACCTTC	CASSPRGTFLANYGYTF
TRBD2	TRBV7-9	NA	TRBJ2-1	TGTGCCAGCAGCCCCCCGATTATTAGCGGGGGATTCTACAATGAGCAGTTCTTC	CASSPPIISGGFYNEQFF
TRBD1	TRBV6-5	NA	TRBJ1-5	TGTGCCAGCAGGATCGACAGGGTTAGCAATCAGCCCCAGCATTTT	CASRIDRVSNQPQHF
NA	TRBV19	NA	TRBJ1-4	TGTGCCAGTGACCAGGGAGGAGGGGGAATTGAAAAACTGTTTTTT	CASDQGGGGIEKLFF
TRBD1	TRBV6-1	NA	TRBJ1-1	TGTGCCAGCAGTGCTCCCGACAGGGTATGGACTGAAGCTTTCTTT	CASSAPDRVWTEAFF
TRBD2	TRBV5-1	NA	TRBJ2-1	TGCGCCAGCAGCTTTACTAGCGGGGGATACAATGAGCAGTTCTTC	CASSFTSGGYNEQFF
NA	TRBV18	NA	TRBJ1-1	TGTGCCAGCTCACCCATACAGTACACTGAAGCTTTCTTT	CASSPIQYTEAFF
NA	TRBV4-2	NA	TRBJ2-2	TGTGCCAGCAGCCAAGATCTAGTTGGTTACGGGGAGCTGTTTTTT	CASSQDLVGYGELFF
TRBD1	TRBV5-1	once	TRBJ2-7	TGCGCCAGCAGCTTGGCCGGGCAGGGGGCACGGGAGCAGTACTTC	CASSLAGQGAREQYF
NA	TRBV19	NA	TRBJ2-1	TGTGCCAGTAGTATAGATAACAGCTACAATGAGCAGTTCTTC	CASSIDNSYNEQFF
NA	TRBV5-8	NA	TRBJ2-3	TGCGCCAGCAGCCAAGAGGGTATCCCGGCCTTCTTGGCTCCGCAGTATTTT	CASSQEGIPAFLAPQYF
TRBD1	TRBV4-3	NA	TRBJ1-6	TGCGCCAGCAGCCGGGAGACAGGGTATAATTCACCCCTCCACTTT	CASSRETGYNSPLHF
NA	TRBV7-9	NA	TRBJ2-4	TGTGCCAGCAGCGCGTCAGACAGCAAAAACATTCAGTACTTC	CASSASDSKNIQYF
NA	TRBV6-1	NA	TRBJ1-4	TGTGCCAGCAGGACCACCGGATCAACTAATGAAAAACTGTTTTTT	CASRTTGSTNEKLFF
NA	TRBV13	NA	TRBJ2-7	TGTGCCAGCAGCGCGCAGGGGTACGAGCAGTACTTC	CASSAQGYEQYF